The 3 T cell receptor beta chains given below trace back to one sample, sequenced in a study of blood T cell repertoires in COVID-19. The protocol was immunoSEQ multiplex PCR, while the TCRdb copy is restricted to in-frame clones and leaves out a portion. Of 200,000 to 250,000 clones listed, more than 75% are singletons. The material sequenced was peripheral blood. The receptor source for this set is a man aged 40-50 years with acute or convalescent COVID-19.

The V and J genes are TRBV6-5 and TRBJ1-1; TRBD1 aligns across 8 bases. CDR3 size: 13 residues. V lost 3 bases and J lost 5; bases outside the gene matches: 2. From germline, CDR1 is MNHEY and CDR2 SVGAGI. Here the CDR3 reads CASSYDRGTEAFF. The CDR3 DNA is TGTGCCAGCAGTTATGACAGGGGAACTGAAGCTTTCTTT.

V usage is TRBV6-5 and J usage is TRBJ2-7; D is perhaps TRBD1 (5 bases). This CDR3 contains 14 residues. The germline V and J ends were trimmed by 5 bases and 3 bases, with 14 bases remaining between them. CDR1 and CDR2 from the germline V gene are MNHEY and SVGAGI. The CDR3 loop reads CASSPQGEGYEQYF. The CDR3 coding sequence is TGTGCCAGCAGTCCCCAAGGGGAAGGCTACGAGCAGTACTTC.

This sequence joins TRBV3-1 (or the pseudogene TRBV3-2) and TRBJ1-1, with D unresolved. Germline assignment: CDR1 LGHDT and CDR2 YNNKEL (reference sequence). The V end was cut by 9 bases, the J end by 1 base, with 15 bases between. The CDR3 runs to 14 residues. Here the CDR3 reads CARRDFKRNTEAFF. The CDR3 DNA reads TGTGCCAGGCGGGATTTTAAAAGGAACACTGAAGCTTTCTTT.